These 29 T cell receptor beta chains were sequenced from one sample in a study of cytomegalovirus exposure and HLA in healthy donors. 60 Vbeta and 13 Jbeta primers were used in PCR. Generated by immunoSEQ multiplex PCR, the TCRdb table keeps only in-frame clones and is missing some. The data contain under 250,000 clones, 70% to 90% of them seen just once; the ten biggest clones take up over 1%. Sequencing used PBMCs. The receptors were gathered from a human donor in good health.

The chain has TRBV19 and TRBJ2-1; 8 bases align to TRBD1. The CDR3 length is 17 residues. Germline loops: CDR1 LNHDA, CDR2 SQIVND (reference sequence). The V gene end was trimmed by 6 bases and the J gene end by 9 bases; junction bases not matched to a gene: 19. DNA for the CDR3: TGTGCCAGTAGGCCCCGTGTGGCCAGGGGGCCTAACGGTGAGCAGTTCTTC. Protein: CASRPRVARGPNGEQFF.

V usage is TRBV7-8 and J usage is TRBJ2-1, with TRBD2 matching over 11 bases. CDR1 SGHVS and CDR2 FQNEAQ come from the germline V gene. The trim removed 5 bases at V and 7 bases at J, leaving 13 bases unmatched. There are 17 residues in the CDR3. DNA of the CDR3: TGTGCCAGCAGCCCTAAGGCCGGGACTAGCGGAAAAAATGAGCAGTTCTTC. It encodes CASSPKAGTSGKNEQFF.

The rearrangement links TRBV30 to TRBJ2-5; D is undetermined. Germline V lookup: CDR1 GTSNPN, CDR2 SVGIG (reference sequence). This CDR3 is 14 amino acids long. With 0 bases removed from V and 2 bases from J, the gap between germline ends came to 10 bases. For the CDR3, the DNA is TGTGCCTGGAGTGTAGGCGGTAAGCAAGAGACCCAGTACTTC. It encodes CAWSVGGKQETQYF.

The rearrangement joins TRBV28 to TRBJ1-4; a weak D match, TRBD1 (5 bases). The CDR3 consists of 14 residues. V dropped 8 bases and J dropped 4 bases, with 14 bases sitting between them. Germline values: CDR1 MDHEN, CDR2 SYDVKM. CDR3: CASYGGGGNEKLFF. The CDR3 DNA is TGTGCCAGCTATGGTGGGGGAGGTAATGAAAAACTGTTTTTT.

The chain employs TRBV6-1 and TRBJ2-7; TRBD2 matches 7 bases. The trim removed 7 bases at V and 5 bases at J, leaving 14 bases unmatched. From germline, CDR1 is MNHNS and CDR2 SASEGT. The CDR3 runs to 15 residues. In nucleotides, the CDR3 is TGTGCCAGCATGGGGGTAGAAAGCGGGATCGACGAGCAGTACTTC. Translated: CASMGVESGIDEQYF.

The CDR3 DNA is TGTGCCAGCACCCCAAGGTGGGACAGGGGCTACGAGCAGTACTTC. Translated: CASTPRWDRGYEQYF. V and J are TRBV6-5 and TRBJ2-7; the match to TRBD1 covers 10 bases. The CDR3 contains 15 residues. Trimming cost V 7 bases and J 3 bases; bases outside gene matches: 9. Germline V gives CDR1 MNHEY, CDR2 SVGAGI.

J is TRBJ1-5 and V is TRBV19; TRBD1 agrees at 9 bases. The CDR3 is 16 amino acids. Trimming took 5 bases from V and 4 from J; bases not matched to a gene: 9. Germline CDR1 reads LNHDA; CDR2 reads SQIVND (reference sequence). CDR3 sequence (DNA): TGTGCCAGTAGTCCGCACTACAGGGGGCAAAATCAGCCCCAGCATTTT. Protein: CASSPHYRGQNQPQHF.

The J gene is TRBJ2-1, the V gene TRBV15; D uncertain. The CDR3 loop spans 15 amino acids. Trimming cost V 3 bases and J 10 bases, with 19 bases left between them. Germline assignment: CDR1 LNHNV and CDR2 YYDKDF (reference sequence). The CDR3 protein is CATSSRDSWRSEQFF. The CDR3 coding sequence is TGTGCCACCAGCAGTCGCGACTCCTGGCGATCCGAGCAGTTCTTC.

The chain couples TRBV6-6 to TRBJ2-7, with a tentative D call TRBD1 (6 bases). From germline, CDR1 is MNHNY and CDR2 SVGAGI (reference sequence). V was trimmed by 2 bases and J by 3 bases, leaving 11 bases between them. There are 14 residues in the CDR3. In nucleotides, the CDR3 is TGTGCCAGCAGTTACGCCCGGGACATCTACGAGCAGTACTTC. This encodes CASSYARDIYEQYF.

This sequence joins TRBV11-2 and TRBJ1-6; D unclear. V was trimmed by 0 bases and J by 0 bases, leaving 12 bases between them. The CDR3 runs to 18 residues. From germline, CDR1 is SGHAT and CDR2 FQNNGV. The CDR3 is CASSLEGGQSSYNSPLHF. Here the CDR3 DNA reads TGTGCCAGCAGCTTAGAAGGCGGGCAGAGCTCCTATAATTCACCCCTCCACTTT.

This clone was found once. This chain uses TRBV14 with TRBJ2-7, with 8 positions matching TRBD1. The V segment lost 3 bases and the J segment 4 bases; nucleotides outside the gene matches: 2. Germline assignment: CDR1 SGHDN and CDR2 FVKESK. CDR3 length: 13 amino acids. The CDR3 sequence is CASSQTGVYEQYF. CDR3 DNA sequence: TGTGCCAGCAGCCAGACAGGGGTATACGAGCAGTACTTC.

This clone showed up just once. The CDR3 DNA is TGTGCCAGCAGCTCCCCGTCTGGGACTAGCGGGAGTTCGTCCTACAATGAGCAGTTCTTC. Protein: CASSSPSGTSGSSSYNEQFF. V usage is TRBV5-4 and J usage is TRBJ2-1; 14 bases agree with TRBD2. CDR3 size: 20 residues. From germline, CDR1 is SGHNT and CDR2 YYREEE (reference sequence). J lost 1 base, V lost 3 bases, and 12 bases had no gene match.

V and J are TRBV7-8 and TRBJ1-5; D unresolved. The germline V and J ends were trimmed by 5 bases and 4 bases, with 6 bases remaining between them. This CDR3 is 12 amino acids long. The germline CDR1 and CDR2 sequences are SGHVS and FQNEAQ. CDR3 amino acids: CASSPLNQPQHF. In DNA, the CDR3 is TGTGCCAGCAGCCCCTTGAATCAGCCCCAGCATTTT. The whole variable domain, filled in from reference TRBV7-8 and TRBJ1-5, reads GAGVSQSPRYKVAKRGQDVALRCDPISGHVSLFWYQQALGQGPEFLTYFQNEAQLDKSGLPSDRFFAERPEGSVSTLKIQRTQQEDSAVYLCASSPLNQPQHFGDGTRLSIL.

The J gene is TRBJ2-7, the V gene TRBV7-2, with 7 bases identical to TRBD2. Germline trimming cut 3 bases from V and 1 base from J; bases unmatched to any gene: 3. There are 14 residues in the CDR3. The germline gives CDR1 SGHTA, CDR2 FQGNSA. For the CDR3, the DNA is TGTGCCAGCAGCTTGACTAGCCTTTCCTACGAGCAGTACTTC. This sequence encodes CASSLTSLSYEQYF.

This chain connects TRBV5-1 to TRBJ1-2; D possibly corresponds to TRBD1 (5 bases). CDR3 length: 15 residues. Germline V CDR1 and CDR2: SGHRS, YFSETQ. Trimming pared 4 bases from V and 3 bases from J, leaving 16 bases between. The chain's CDR3 is CASSVGPDSDYGYTF. In DNA, the CDR3 is TGCGCCAGCAGCGTGGGGCCAGACTCCGACTATGGCTACACCTTC.

This clone was seen once. Germline and junction disagree at one end, which may indicate a read error. This chain joins TRBV7-9 and TRBJ1-2, with D unresolved. This CDR3 has 12 amino acids. Germline V gene lookup returns CDR1 SEHNR and CDR2 FQNEAQ (reference sequence). In DNA form, the CDR3 reads TGTTCCAGCAGCTTACTCGAGGGTGGCTACACCTTC. This gives the protein CSSSLLEGGYTF.

This chain connects TRBV5-5 to TRBJ1-2; 8 bases line up with TRBD1. Trimming at V came to 2 bases and at J to 4 bases, leaving 7 bases not matched to a gene. CDR3 size: 15 residues. CDR1 and CDR2 from the germline V gene are SGHKS and YYEKEE (reference sequence). The CDR3 here is CASSLDQGAGYGYTF. Here the CDR3 DNA reads TGTGCCAGCAGCTTAGATCAGGGGGCGGGCTATGGCTACACCTTC. Variable domain in full (rest from reference TRBV5-5 and TRBJ1-2): DAGVTQSPTHLIKTRGQQVTLRCSPISGHKSVSWYQQVLGQGPQFIFQYYEKEERGRGNFPDRFSARQFPNYSSELNVNALLLGDSALYLCASSLDQGAGYGYTFGSGTRLTVV.

The chain links TRBV7-9 to TRBJ1-2; the D is unclear. The CDR3 sequence is 10 residues long. V dropped 6 bases and J dropped 5 bases, with 4 bases sitting between them. Germline CDR1 SEHNR, CDR2 FQNEAQ (reference sequence). In DNA form, the CDR3 reads TGTGCCAGCAGTCCTTATGGCTACACCTTC. Its protein is CASSPYGYTF.

This sequence joins TRBV29-1 and TRBJ2-7; the D gene is possibly TRBD2 (6 bases). The V gene lost 3 bases and the J gene lost 3 bases, with 15 bases spanning the gap. Germline values: CDR1 SQVTM, CDR2 ANQGSEA. This CDR3 is built from 14 residues. The CDR3 spells CSVEGSGRNYEQYF. In DNA form, the CDR3 reads TGCAGCGTTGAGGGTAGCGGAAGAAACTACGAGCAGTACTTC.

The V and J genes are TRBV5-6 and TRBJ2-7; D is possibly TRBD1 (5 bases). V was shortened by 2 bases and J by 6 bases, with 9 bases between the two germline ends. This CDR3 is 12 amino acids long. Germline V CDR1 and CDR2: SGHDT, YYEEEE. The CDR3 is CASSFQGSEQYF. CDR3 in DNA: TGTGCCAGCAGCTTCCAGGGTTCCGAGCAGTACTTC.

The chain combines TRBV2 with TRBJ1-1; maybe TRBD1 (5 bases). Germline CDR1 SNHLY, CDR2 FYNNEI. The CDR3 has 12 residues. Between the trimmed V and J ends, which lost 6 bases and 0 bases, there was a span of 5 bases. In nucleotides, the CDR3 is TGTGCCAGCAGCAGGGTGAACACTGAAGCTTTCTTT. Its translation: CASSRVNTEAFF.

V is TRBV4-1 and J is TRBJ1-1; no definite D call. The V gene lost 2 bases and the J gene lost 4 bases, with 11 bases spanning the gap. Germline V lookup: CDR1 MGHRA, CDR2 YSYEKL. The CDR3 has 14 residues. The CDR3 here is CASSQPPEGTEAFF. The CDR3 nucleotides are TGCGCCAGCAGCCAACCCCCCGAGGGCACTGAAGCTTTCTTT.

This clone was seen a few times. The V gene is TRBV29-1, the J gene TRBJ2-1; 7 positions match TRBD1. The CDR3 sequence is 18 residues long. Germline CDR1 SQVTM, CDR2 ANQGSEA. V shed 6 bases, J shed 4 bases, and the junction held 21 bases outside the gene matches. CDR3 DNA sequence: TGCAGCGTCGGGAACCTGGAAACCGAAGACAGGGTTTACAATGAGCAGTTCTTC. Protein product: CSVGNLETEDRVYNEQFF.

This chain's CDR3 is CASSHRDSNPGDEQYF. In DNA form, the CDR3 reads TGTGCCAGCAGCCACCGGGACAGCAACCCCGGCGACGAGCAGTACTTC. The chain has TRBV11-2 and TRBJ2-7, with TRBD1 matching over 7 bases. Germline trimming cut 5 bases from V and 5 bases from J; bases unmatched to any gene: 15. The germline V gene encodes CDR1 SGHAT and CDR2 FQNNGV. The CDR3 sequence is 16 residues long.

This clone was seen a handful of times. This chain links TRBV6-5 with TRBJ1-1, with 8 bases aligning to TRBD1. This CDR3 is 15 amino acids long. V was pared by 4 bases and J by 4 bases, with 8 bases of the junction left unmatched. The germline CDR1 and CDR2 sequences are MNHEY and SVGAGI. CDR3 protein: CASSSGQALSTEAFF. The CDR3, as DNA: TGTGCCAGCAGTTCGGGACAGGCGCTAAGCACTGAAGCTTTCTTT.

V gene TRBV29-1 combines with J gene TRBJ2-5; D perhaps matches TRBD2 (6 bases). CDR1 is SQVTM, CDR2 ANQGSEA, per germline. CDR3 length equals 10 residues. The ends were cut back, 8 bases at V and 5 bases at J, with 9 bases in the middle. The CDR3 loop is CSSGRETQYF. The CDR3 DNA reads TGCAGCTCTGGGAGGGAGACCCAGTACTTC.

The chain employs TRBV27 and TRBJ1-1; D might be TRBD1 (6 bases). V shed 4 bases and J shed 6 bases, with 18 bases lying between them. The length of the CDR3 is 15 residues. CDR1 and CDR2 from the germline V gene are MNHEY and SMNVEV (reference sequence). The CDR3 DNA sequence: TGTGCCAGCAGTTCCAGGGAGGGGGGCTTGGCTGAAGCTTTCTTT. It yields the protein CASSSREGGLAEAFF.

The chain recombines TRBV5-1 with TRBJ2-7, with TRBD1 identical over 7 bases. With V trimmed by 5 bases and J by 7 bases, 33 bases remained unmatched. This CDR3 is 21 amino acids long. Germline CDR1 SGHRS, CDR2 YFSETQ. CDR3 nucleotides: TGCGCCAGCAGTTCGACAGGGCGGAGTACGCAGGCCCGACACAAAACGTCGGAGCAGTACTTC. The encoded protein is CASSSTGRSTQARHKTSEQYF.

The rearrangement joins TRBV5-1 to TRBJ2-7, with D maybe TRBD2 (6 bases). The ends were cut back, 0 bases at V and 2 bases at J, with 12 bases in the middle. Per germline, CDR1 SGHRS and CDR2 YFSETQ. The CDR3 is 15 amino acids. The CDR3 loop reads CASSLAVEGPYEQYF. Here the CDR3 DNA reads TGCGCCAGCAGCTTGGCCGTGGAGGGACCCTACGAGCAGTACTTC.